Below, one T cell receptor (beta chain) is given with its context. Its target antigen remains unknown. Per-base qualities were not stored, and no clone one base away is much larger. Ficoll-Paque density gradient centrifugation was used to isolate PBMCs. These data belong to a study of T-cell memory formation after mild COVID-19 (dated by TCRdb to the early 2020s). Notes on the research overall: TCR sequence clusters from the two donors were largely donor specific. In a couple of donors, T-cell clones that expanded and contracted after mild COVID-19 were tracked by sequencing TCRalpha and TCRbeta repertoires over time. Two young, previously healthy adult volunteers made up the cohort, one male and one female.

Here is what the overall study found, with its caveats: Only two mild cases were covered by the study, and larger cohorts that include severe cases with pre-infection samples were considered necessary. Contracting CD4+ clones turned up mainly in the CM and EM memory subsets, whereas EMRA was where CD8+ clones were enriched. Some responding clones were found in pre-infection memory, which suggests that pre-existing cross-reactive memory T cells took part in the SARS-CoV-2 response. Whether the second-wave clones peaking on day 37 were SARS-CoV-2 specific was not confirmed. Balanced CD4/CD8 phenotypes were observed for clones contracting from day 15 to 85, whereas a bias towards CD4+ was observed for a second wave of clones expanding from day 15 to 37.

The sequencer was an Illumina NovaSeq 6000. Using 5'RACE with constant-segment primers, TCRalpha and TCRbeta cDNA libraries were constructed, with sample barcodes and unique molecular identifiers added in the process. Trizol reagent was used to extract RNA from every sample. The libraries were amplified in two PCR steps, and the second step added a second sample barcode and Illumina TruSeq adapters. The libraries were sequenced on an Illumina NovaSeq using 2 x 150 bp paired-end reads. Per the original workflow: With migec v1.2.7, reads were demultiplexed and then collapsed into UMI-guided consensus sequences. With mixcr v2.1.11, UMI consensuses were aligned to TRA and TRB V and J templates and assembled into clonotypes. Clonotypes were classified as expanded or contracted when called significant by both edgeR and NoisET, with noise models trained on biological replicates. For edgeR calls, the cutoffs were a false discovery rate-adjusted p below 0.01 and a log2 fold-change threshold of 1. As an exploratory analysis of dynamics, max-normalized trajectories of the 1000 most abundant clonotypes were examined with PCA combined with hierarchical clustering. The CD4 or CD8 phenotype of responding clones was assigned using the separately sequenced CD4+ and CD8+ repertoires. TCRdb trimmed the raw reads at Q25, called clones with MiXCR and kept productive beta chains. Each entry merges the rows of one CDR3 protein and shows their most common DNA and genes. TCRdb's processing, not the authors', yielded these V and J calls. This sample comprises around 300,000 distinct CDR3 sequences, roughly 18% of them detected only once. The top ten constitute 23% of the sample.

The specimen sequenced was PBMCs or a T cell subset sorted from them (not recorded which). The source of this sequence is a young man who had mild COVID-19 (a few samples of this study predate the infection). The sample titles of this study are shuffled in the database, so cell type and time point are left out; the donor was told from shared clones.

The CDR3 protein sequence reads: CASSQGGGNYGYTF. The bases read TGTGCCAGCAGCCAAGGAGGCGGGAACTATGGCTACACCTTC. The sequence joins TRBV4-2 to TRBJ1-2; no D gene is confidently identified. The CDR3 measures 14 amino acids from cysteine to phenylalanine. Solely the CDR3 DNA is kept, with 42 bases framed from the first base. V lost 1 base and J lost 2 bases; the stretch between them is 8 bases long. CDR1 and CDR2 were assigned from the germline V gene as LGHNA and YNFKEQ.